This entry concerns a single TCR beta chain. Its antigen is unknown. CDR3 length: 13 residues. The V end lost 4 bases, the J end lost 4 bases, and 10 bases lay between the germline ends. The germline gives CDR1 SGHVS, CDR2 FQNEAQ. The data stem from a study of cytomegalovirus exposure and HLA in healthy donors. Whole-study findings and limits: The authors later linked a missense DCLRE1C variant to TCR beta V- and J-gene trimming. A later analysis found TCR association rates differed by HLA locus, highest for DRB1 and lowest for HLA-C. An apparent linkage of common viral pathogens to several of the most significant clusters emerged in a later analysis. An assumption of roughly uniform sequencing depth across donors underlay the presence/absence analyses.

PCR used 60 Vbeta primers and 13 Jbeta primers. TCRdb's table, derived via immunoSEQ multiplex PCR, lists solely in-frame clones and lacks some. In the table there are some 30,000 clones, 35% to 55% of which are singletons. The gene calls are TRBV7-8 and TRBJ1-1; a possible D gene is TRBD1 (5 bases). Sequencing was done on a sample of PBMCs. The receptor's source is a woman aged 45-59 years in good health and CMV-seronegative. CDR3 loop: CASSSYQGTEAFF. As DNA, the CDR3 is TGTGCCAGCAGCTCGTATCAGGGCACTGAAGCTTTCTTT.